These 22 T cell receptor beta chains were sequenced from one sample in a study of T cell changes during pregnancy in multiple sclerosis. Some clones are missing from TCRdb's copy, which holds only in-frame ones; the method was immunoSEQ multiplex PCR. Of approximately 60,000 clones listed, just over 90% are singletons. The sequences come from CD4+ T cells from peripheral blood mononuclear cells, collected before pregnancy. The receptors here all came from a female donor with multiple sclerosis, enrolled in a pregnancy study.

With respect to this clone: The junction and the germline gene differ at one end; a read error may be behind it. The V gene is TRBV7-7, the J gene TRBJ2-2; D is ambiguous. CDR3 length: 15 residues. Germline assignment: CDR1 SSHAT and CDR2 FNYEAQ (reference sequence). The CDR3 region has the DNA TGTGCTAGCAGCTTACGACCTGGCGGCACCGGGGAGCTGTTTTTT. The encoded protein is CASSLRPGGTGELFF. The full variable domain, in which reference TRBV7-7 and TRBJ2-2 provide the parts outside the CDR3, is GAGVSQSPRYKVTKRGQDVTLRCDPISSHATLYWYQQALGQGPEFLTYFNYEAQPDKSGLPSDRFSAERPEGSISTLTIQRTEQRDSAMYRCASSLRPGGTGELFFGEGSRLTVL.

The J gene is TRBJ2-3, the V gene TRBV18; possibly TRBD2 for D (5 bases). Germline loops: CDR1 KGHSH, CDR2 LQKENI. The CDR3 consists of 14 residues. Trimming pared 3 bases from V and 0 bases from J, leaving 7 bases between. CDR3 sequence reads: CASSPPGSTDTQYF. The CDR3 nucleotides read TGTGCCAGCTCACCCCCGGGAAGCACAGATACGCAGTATTTT. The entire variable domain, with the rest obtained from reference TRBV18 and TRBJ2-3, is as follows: NAGVMQNPRHLVRRRGQEARLRCSPMKGHSHVYWYRQLPEEGLKFMVYLQKENIIDESGMPKERFSAEFPKEGPSILRIQQVVRGDSAAYFCASSPPGSTDTQYFGPGTRLTVL.

CDR3 nucleotide sequence: TGTGCCAGCAGCTTCACAGGGCTTCCGCAGTTCTTC. It specifies CASSFTGLPQFF. The rearrangement links TRBV4-2 to TRBJ2-1; D is perhaps TRBD1 (6 bases). V was trimmed by 5 bases and J by 12 bases, leaving 14 bases between them. Germline CDR1 and CDR2: LGHNA and YNFKEQ. There are 12 residues in the CDR3.

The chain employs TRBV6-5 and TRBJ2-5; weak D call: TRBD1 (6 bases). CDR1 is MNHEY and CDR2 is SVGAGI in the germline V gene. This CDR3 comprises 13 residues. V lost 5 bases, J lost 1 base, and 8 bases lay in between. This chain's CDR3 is CASSTGTQETQYF. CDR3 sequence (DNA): TGTGCCAGCAGTACAGGGACCCAAGAGACCCAGTACTTC.

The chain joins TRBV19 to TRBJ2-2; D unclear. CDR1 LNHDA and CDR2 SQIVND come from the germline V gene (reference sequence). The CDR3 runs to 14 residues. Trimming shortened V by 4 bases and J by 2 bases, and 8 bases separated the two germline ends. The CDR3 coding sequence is TGTGCCAGTAGTAAGAGCGCCAACACCGGGGAGCTGTTTTTT. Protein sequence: CASSKSANTGELFF. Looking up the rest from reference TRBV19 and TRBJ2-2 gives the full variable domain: DGGITQSPKYLFRKEGQNVTLSCEQNLNHDAMYWYRQDPGQGLRLIYYSQIVNDFQKGDIAEGYSVSREKKESFPLTVTSAQKNPTAFYLCASSKSANTGELFFGEGSRLTVL.

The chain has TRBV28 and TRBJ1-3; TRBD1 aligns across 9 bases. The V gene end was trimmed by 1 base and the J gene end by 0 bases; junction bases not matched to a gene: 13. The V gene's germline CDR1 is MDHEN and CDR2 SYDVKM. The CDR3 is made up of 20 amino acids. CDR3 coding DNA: TGTGCCAGCAGTTTATCGGGACAGGGCTCCTGGGTGGGCTCTGGAAACACCATATATTTT. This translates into CASSLSGQGSWVGSGNTIYF.

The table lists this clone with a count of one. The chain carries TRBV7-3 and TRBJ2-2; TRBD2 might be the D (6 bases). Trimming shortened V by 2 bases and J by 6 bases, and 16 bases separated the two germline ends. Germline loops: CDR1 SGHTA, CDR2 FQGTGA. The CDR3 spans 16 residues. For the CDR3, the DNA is TGTGCCAGCAGCTTAGATAGCGGCCGCACCGCCGGGGAGCTGTTTTTT. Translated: CASSLDSGRTAGELFF.

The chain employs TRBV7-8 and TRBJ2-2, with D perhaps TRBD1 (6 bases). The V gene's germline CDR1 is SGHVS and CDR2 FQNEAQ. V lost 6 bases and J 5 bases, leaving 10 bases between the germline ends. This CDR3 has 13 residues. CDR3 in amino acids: CASRPTGTGELFF. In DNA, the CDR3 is TGTGCCAGCAGACCTACAGGGACCGGGGAGCTGTTTTTT.

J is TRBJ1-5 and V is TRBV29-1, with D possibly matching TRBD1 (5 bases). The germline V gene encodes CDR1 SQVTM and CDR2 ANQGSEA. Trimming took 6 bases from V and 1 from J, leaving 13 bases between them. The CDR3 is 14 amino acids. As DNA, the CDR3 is TGCAGCGTGGGGTCTGGGGCCAGCAATCAGCCCCAGCATTTT. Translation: CSVGSGASNQPQHF.

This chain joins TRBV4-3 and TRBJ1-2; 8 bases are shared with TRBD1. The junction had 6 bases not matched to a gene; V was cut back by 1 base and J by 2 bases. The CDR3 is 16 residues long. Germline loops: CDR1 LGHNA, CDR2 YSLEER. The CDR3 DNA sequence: TGCGCCAGCAGCCAAGGGTTGACAGGGGAAAACTATGGCTACACCTTC. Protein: CASSQGLTGENYGYTF.

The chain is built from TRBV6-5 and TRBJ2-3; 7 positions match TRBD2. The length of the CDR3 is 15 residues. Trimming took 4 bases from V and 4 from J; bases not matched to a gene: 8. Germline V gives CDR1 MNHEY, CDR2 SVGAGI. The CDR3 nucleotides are TGTGCCAGCAGTTTAGTAGGGAGGGGCCCAGATACGCAGTATTTT. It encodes CASSLVGRGPDTQYF.

The CDR3, as DNA: TGTGCCAGCAAACCCCTCCGGGACCCAAGCGGGGAGACCCAGTACTTC. Protein sequence: CASKPLRDPSGETQYF. The rearrangement joins TRBV2 to TRBJ2-5, with TRBD2 as a possible D gene (6 bases). The CDR3 totals 16 residues. Looked up from germline, CDR1 is SNHLY and CDR2 is FYNNEI. Trimming cost V 7 bases and J 5 bases, with 23 bases left between them. Full variable domain (rest looked up from reference TRBV2 and TRBJ2-5): EPEVTQTPSHQVTQMGQEVILRCVPISNHLYFYWYRQILGQKVEFLVSFYNNEISEKSEIFDDQFSVERPDGSNFTLKIRSTKLEDSAMYFCASKPLRDPSGETQYFGPGTRLLVL.

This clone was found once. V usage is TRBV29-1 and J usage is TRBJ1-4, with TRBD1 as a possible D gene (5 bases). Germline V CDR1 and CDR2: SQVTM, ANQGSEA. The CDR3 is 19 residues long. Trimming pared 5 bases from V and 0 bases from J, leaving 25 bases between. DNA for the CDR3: TGCAGCGTTTTCCTTCGGGGGGTCATCGGACCCACAACTAATGAAAAACTGTTTTTT. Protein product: CSVFLRGVIGPTTNEKLFF. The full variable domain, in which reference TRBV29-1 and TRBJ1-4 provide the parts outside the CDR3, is SAVISQKPSRDICQRGTSLTIQCQVDSQVTMMFWYRQQPGQSLTLIATANQGSEATYESGFVIDKFPISRPNLTFSTLTVSNMSPEDSSIYLCSVFLRGVIGPTTNEKLFFGSGTQLSVL.

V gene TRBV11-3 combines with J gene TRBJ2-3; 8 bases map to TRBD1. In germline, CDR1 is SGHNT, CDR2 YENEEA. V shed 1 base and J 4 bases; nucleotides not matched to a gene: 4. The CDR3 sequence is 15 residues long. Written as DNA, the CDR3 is TGTGCCAGCAGCTTAGGGACAGGGCAGTCAGATACGCAGTATTTT. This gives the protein CASSLGTGQSDTQYF.

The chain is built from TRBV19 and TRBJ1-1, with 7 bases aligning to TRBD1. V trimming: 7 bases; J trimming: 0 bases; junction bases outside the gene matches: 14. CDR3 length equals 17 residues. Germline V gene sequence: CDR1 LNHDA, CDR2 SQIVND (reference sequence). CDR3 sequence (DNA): TGTGCCAGTACTCCAGGGGGAAGGGGCAACATGAACACTGAAGCTTTCTTT. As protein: CASTPGGRGNMNTEAFF.

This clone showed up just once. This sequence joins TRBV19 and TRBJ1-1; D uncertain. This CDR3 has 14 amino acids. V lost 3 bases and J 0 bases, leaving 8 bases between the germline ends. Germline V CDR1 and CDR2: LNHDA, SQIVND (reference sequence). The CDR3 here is CASSISSLNTEAFF. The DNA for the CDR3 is TGTGCCAGTAGTATCTCGTCCTTGAACACTGAAGCTTTCTTT. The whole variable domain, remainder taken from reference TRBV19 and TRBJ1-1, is DGGITQSPKYLFRKEGQNVTLSCEQNLNHDAMYWYRQDPGQGLRLIYYSQIVNDFQKGDIAEGYSVSREKKESFPLTVTSAQKNPTAFYLCASSISSLNTEAFFGQGTRLTVV.

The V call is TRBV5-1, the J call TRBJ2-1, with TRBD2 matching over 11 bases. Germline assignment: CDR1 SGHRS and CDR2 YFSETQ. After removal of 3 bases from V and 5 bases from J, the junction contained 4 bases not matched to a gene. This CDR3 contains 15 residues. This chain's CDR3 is CASSSPSGRNNEQFF. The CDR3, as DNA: TGCGCCAGCAGCTCTCCTAGCGGGAGGAACAATGAGCAGTTCTTC.

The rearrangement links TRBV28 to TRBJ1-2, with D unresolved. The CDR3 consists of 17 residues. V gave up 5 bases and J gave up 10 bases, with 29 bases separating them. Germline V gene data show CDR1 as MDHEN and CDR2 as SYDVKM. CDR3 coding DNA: TGTGCCAGCAGTCCCCCACTAACGGCCAGCGATGTTAAGGACTACACCTTC. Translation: CASSPPLTASDVKDYTF.

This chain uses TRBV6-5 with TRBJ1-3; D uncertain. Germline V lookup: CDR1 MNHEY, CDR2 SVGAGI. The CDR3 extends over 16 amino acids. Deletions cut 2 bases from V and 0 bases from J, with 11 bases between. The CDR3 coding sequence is TGTGCCAGCAGTTACCGGTCCATGAGCTCTGGAAACACCATATATTTT. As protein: CASSYRSMSSGNTIYF.

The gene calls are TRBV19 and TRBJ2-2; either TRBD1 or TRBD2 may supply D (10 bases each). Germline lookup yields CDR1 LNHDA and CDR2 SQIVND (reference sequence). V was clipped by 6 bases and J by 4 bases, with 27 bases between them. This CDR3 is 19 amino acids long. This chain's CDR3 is CASRGQGGSSGGLTGELFF. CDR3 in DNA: TGTGCCAGTAGAGGACAGGGGGGATCTAGCGGGGGACTCACCGGGGAGCTGTTTTTT.

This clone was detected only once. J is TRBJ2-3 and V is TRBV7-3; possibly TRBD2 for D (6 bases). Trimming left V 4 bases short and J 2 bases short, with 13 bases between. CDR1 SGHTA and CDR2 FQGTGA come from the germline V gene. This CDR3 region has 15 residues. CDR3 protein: CASSSFGGSTDTQYF. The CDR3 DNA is TGTGCCAGCAGCTCTTTCGGGGGTTCCACAGATACGCAGTATTTT. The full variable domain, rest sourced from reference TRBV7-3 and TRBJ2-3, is GAGVSQTPSNKVTEKGKYVELRCDPISGHTALYWYRQSLGQGPEFLIYFQGTGAADDSGLPNDRFFAVRPEGSVSTLKIQRTERGDSAVYLCASSSFGGSTDTQYFGPGTRLTVL.

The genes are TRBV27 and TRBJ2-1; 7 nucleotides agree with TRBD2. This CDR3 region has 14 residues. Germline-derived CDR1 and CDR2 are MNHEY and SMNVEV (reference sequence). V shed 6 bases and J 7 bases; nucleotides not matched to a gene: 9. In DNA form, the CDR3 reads TGTGCCAGCAGCCGGACTAGGGATCGGAATGAGCAGTTCTTC. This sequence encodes CASSRTRDRNEQFF.